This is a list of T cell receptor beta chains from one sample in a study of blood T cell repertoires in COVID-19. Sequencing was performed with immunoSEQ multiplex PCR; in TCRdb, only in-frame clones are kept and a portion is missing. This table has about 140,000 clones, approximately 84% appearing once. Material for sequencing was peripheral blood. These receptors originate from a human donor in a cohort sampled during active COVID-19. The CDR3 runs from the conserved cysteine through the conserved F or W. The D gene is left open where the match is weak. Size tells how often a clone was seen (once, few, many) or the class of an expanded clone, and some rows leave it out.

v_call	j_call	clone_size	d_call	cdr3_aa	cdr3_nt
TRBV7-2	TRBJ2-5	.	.	CASSSDSGVKTQYF	TGTGCCAGCAGCTCCGACTCAGGGGTAAAGACCCAGTACTTC
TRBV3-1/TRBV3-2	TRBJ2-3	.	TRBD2	CASSQQRGETDTQYF	TGTGCCAGCAGCCAACAGCGGGGGGAAACAGATACGCAGTATTTT
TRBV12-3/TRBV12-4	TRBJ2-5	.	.	CASRSPGETQYF	TGTGCCAGCAGAAGTCCCGGGGAGACCCAGTACTTC
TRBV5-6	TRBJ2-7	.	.	CASSLLRLRHLYEQYF	TGTGCCAGCAGCTTGCTACGTTTGCGGCACCTCTACGAGCAGTACTTC
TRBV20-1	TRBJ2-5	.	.	CSAGLETQYF	TGCAGTGCTGGCTTGGAGACCCAGTACTTC
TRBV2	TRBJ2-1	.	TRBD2	CASKTSEYNEQFF	TGTGCCAGCAAGACTAGCGAGTACAATGAGCAGTTCTTC
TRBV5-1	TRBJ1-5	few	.	CASSLVGGGQPQHF	TGCGCCAGCAGCTTGGTAGGGGGGGGTCAGCCCCAGCATTTT
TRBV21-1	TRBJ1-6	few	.	CASTGDSPLHF	TGTGCCAGCACAGGGGATTCACCCCTCCACTTT
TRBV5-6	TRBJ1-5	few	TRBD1	CASNRWDSSNQPQHF	TGTGCCAGCAACAGGTGGGACAGTAGCAATCAGCCCCAGCATTTT
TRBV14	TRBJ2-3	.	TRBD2	CASSHPRGGLSDTQYF	TGTGCCAGCAGCCACCCCCGGGGGGGCCTCTCAGATACGCAGTATTTT
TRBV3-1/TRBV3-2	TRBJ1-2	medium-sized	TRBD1	CASSPGQALRYGYTF	TGTGCCAGCAGCCCCGGACAGGCGCTACGGTATGGCTACACCTTC
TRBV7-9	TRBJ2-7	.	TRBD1	CASSLTGGEQYF	TGCGCCAGCAGCTTGACAGGGGGCGAGCAGTACTTC
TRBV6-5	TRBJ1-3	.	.	CASSYDSSRNTIYF	TGTGCCAGCAGTTACGACAGTTCCAGAAACACCATATATTTT
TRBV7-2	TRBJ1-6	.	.	CASGHSLGNSPLHF	TGTGCCAGCGGGCACAGCCTCGGAAATTCACCCCTCCACTTT
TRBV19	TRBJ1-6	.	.	CASSMGQMSSYNSPLHF	TGTGCCAGTAGTATGGGGCAGATGAGCTCCTATAATTCACCCCTCCACTTT
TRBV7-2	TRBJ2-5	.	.	CASSSSRTQYF	TGTGCCAGCAGTTCCAGTCGGACCCAGTACTTC
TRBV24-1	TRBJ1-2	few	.	CATSDLRVNYGYTF	TGTGCCACCAGTGATTTGCGGGTTAACTATGGCTACACCTTC
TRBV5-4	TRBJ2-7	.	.	CASSSAGREQYF	TGTGCCAGCAGCTCAGCAGGGCGCGAGCAGTACTTC
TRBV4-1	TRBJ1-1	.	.	CASSQFFSGQPMNTEAFF	TGCGCCAGCAGCCAATTTTTCTCAGGACAGCCTATGAACACTGAAGCTTTCTTT
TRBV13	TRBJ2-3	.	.	CASSSSGTFGTDTQYF	TGTGCCAGCAGCTCGTCCGGGACTTTCGGCACAGATACGCAGTATTTT
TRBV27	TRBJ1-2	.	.	CASSLTAGPYGYTF	TGTGCCAGCAGTTTAACGGCAGGGCCCTATGGCTACACCTTC
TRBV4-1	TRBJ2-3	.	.	CASSQGGSITDTQYF	TGCGCCAGCAGCCAAGGAGGGTCAATCACAGATACGCAGTATTTT
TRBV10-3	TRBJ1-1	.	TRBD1	CAIKTGQTNTEAFF	TGTGCCATCAAAACGGGACAGACGAACACTGAAGCTTTCTTT
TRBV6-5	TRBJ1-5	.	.	CASSSDRPNQPQHF	TGTGCCAGCAGCTCCGACAGACCCAATCAGCCCCAGCATTTT
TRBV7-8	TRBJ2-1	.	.	CASSLPEGRVSSNEQFF	TGTGCCAGCAGCTTACCCGAGGGTCGGGTATCGTCCAATGAGCAGTTCTTC
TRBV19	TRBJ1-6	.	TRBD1	CASSLGTGESPLHF	TGTGCCAGTAGTCTTGGAACAGGGGAATCACCCCTCCACTTT
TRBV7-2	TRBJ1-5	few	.	CASSPGRYYQPQHF	TGTGCCAGCAGCCCGGGGAGGTATTATCAGCCCCAGCATTTT
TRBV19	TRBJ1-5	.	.	CASTPRGRSNQPQHF	TGTGCCAGTACCCCTCGAGGCCGTAGCAATCAGCCCCAGCATTTT
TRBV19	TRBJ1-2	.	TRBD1	CASSWTGVRYGYTF	TGTGCCAGTAGTTGGACAGGGGTTCGATATGGCTACACCTTC
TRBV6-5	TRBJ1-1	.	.	CASRLLGVMNTEAFF	TGTGCCAGCAGACTTTTAGGGGTGATGAACACTGAAGCTTTCTTT
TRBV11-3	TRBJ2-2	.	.	CASSLDLAGNTGELFF	TGTGCCAGCAGCTTAGATCTCGCAGGGAACACCGGGGAGCTGTTTTTT
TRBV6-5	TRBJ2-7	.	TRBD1	CASSKWGQGADEQYF	TGTGCCAGCAGTAAATGGGGACAGGGGGCCGACGAGCAGTACTTC
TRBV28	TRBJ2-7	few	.	CASSSPGLTYEQYF	TGTGCCAGCAGCTCCCCAGGGCTGACCTACGAGCAGTACTTC
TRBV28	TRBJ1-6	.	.	CASSWRGSSPLHF	TGTGCCAGCAGCTGGCGGGGAAGTTCACCCCTCCACTTT
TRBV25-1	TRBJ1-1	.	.	CASRGVWTEAFF	TGTGCCAGCAGGGGAGTATGGACTGAAGCTTTCTTT
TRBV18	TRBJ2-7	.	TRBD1	CASSRTGTGILGQSYEQYF	TGTGCCAGCTCACGGACCGGGACAGGGATATTGGGGCAGTCCTACGAGCAGTACTTC
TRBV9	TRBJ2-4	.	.	CASSVAACRAIAKNIQYF	TGTGCCAGCAGCGTAGCGGCGTGTCGAGCGATCGCCAAAAACATTCAGTACTTC
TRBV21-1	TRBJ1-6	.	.	CASSKKGQGRSPLHF	TGTGCCAGCAGCAAAAAGGGACAGGGACGTTCACCCCTCCACTTT
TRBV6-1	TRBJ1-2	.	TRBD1	CASSEAGGQQSF	TGTGCCAGCAGTGAAGCGGGGGGACAGCAGAGCTTC
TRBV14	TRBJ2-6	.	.	CASSQGLGANVLTF	TGTGCCAGCAGCCAGGGGCTTGGGGCCAACGTCCTGACTTTC
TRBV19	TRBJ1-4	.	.	CASSYPTGGNEKLFF	TGTGCCAGTAGTTACCCGACAGGCGGTAATGAAAAACTGTTTTTT
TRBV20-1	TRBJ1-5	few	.	CSASGISGDSNQPQHF	TGCAGTGCTAGTGGAATTTCGGGGGACAGCAATCAGCCCCAGCATTTT
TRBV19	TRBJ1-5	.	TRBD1	CASKNEGQGVSNQPQHF	TGTGCCAGTAAAAATGAAGGACAGGGGGTGAGCAATCAGCCCCAGCATTTT
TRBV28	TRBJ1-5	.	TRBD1	CATIRGGRGNQPQHF	TGTGCCACCATCCGAGGGGGCAGGGGTAATCAGCCCCAGCATTTT
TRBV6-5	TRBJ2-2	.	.	CASSVSSGNTGELFF	TGTGCCAGCAGCGTTTCCAGCGGGAACACCGGGGAGCTGTTTTTT
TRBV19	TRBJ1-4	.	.	CASSVRQNTNEKLFF	TGTGCCAGTAGTGTAAGACAGAATACTAATGAAAAACTGTTTTTT
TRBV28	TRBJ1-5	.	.	CASSYGQVNQPQHF	TGTGCCAGCAGTTACGGACAAGTCAATCAGCCCCAGCATTTT
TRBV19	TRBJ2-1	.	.	CASSSGGVTYNEQFF	TGTGCCAGTTCGTCCGGGGGTGTAACCTACAATGAGCAGTTCTTC
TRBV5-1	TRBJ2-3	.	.	CASRRSISVGDTQYF	TGCGCCAGCCGTCGCTCCATTTCCGTCGGAGATACGCAGTATTTT
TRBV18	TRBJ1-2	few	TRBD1	CASAQTGGEGYGYTF	TGTGCCAGCGCCCAGACAGGGGGCGAGGGCTATGGCTACACCTTC
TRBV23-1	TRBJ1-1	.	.	CASAPLTRDTELGEAFF	TGCGCCAGCGCCCCTCTTACCCGGGACACGGAATTAGGTGAAGCTTTCTTT
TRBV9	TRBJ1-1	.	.	CASSAGSRRGTEAFF	TGTGCCAGCAGCGCCGGATCAAGGAGGGGAACTGAAGCTTTCTTT
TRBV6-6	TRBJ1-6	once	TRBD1	CAHRGRDRDNSPLHF	TGTGCCCATCGAGGACGGGACAGGGATAATTCACCCCTCCACTTT
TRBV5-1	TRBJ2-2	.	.	CASSLSTGTGELFF	TGCGCCAGCAGTCTTTCGACTGGGACCGGGGAGCTGTTTTTT